The source of this TCR beta chain is a study of shared clonotypes between healthy human individuals. TCRdb keeps only in-frame clones here, not all; method: immunoSEQ multiplex PCR. The sample lists 1,400,000 or so clones; just under 99% were seen once. J lost 3 bases, V lost 7 bases, and 7 bases had no gene match. The CDR3 spans 15 residues. Germline CDR1 MNHNY, CDR2 SVGAGI (reference sequence). The origin of this receptor is a man aged 30 to 45 in good health. The rearrangement uses TRBV6-6 and TRBJ1-4, with 8 bases matching TRBD1. Sequencing input: naive CD4+ T cells sorted from blood. As for subset: CD45RA+ positively selected. The CDR3 bases are TGTGCCAGCACTGTAGCAGGGGGCTCTAATGAAAAACTGTTTTTT. Its translation: CASTVAGGSNEKLFF.